The source of this T cell receptor (beta chain) is a study of Graves' ophthalmopathy and Graves' hyperthyroidism. Beta-chain TCR CDR3 regions were amplified from RNA transcripts. An initial RT-PCR round employing HTBI primers preceded a second-round multiplex PCR. TCRdb passed the multiplex PCR reads through MiXCR, listing each CDR3 protein once. The repertoire consists of 350,000 to 450,000 distinct CDR3 sequences, with around 17% occurring once and the leading ten covering about 1.6%. The receptor's source is a woman between 18 and 30 years old with Graves' ophthalmopathy. Sample: peripheral blood.

The CDR3 loop is CASSPPGGGETQYF. In nucleotides, the CDR3 is TGTGCCAGCAGCCCCCCGGGGGGGGGGGAGACCCAGTACTTC. The chain joins TRBV7-2 to TRBJ2-5, with TRBD2 identical over 8 bases. V shed 5 bases, J shed 5 bases, and the junction held 7 bases outside the gene matches. CDR3 length: 14 amino acids. The germline V gene has CDR1 SGHTA and CDR2 FQGNSA.